Listed below are T cell receptor beta chains from one sample, sequenced in a study of T cell repertoires in cytomegalovirus infection. The antigens of these receptors remain unknown. One entry per CDR3 protein, called by TCRdb with MiXCR from the reads. The sample has approximately 30,000 distinct CDR3 sequences; 19% are singletons. The sequencing here drew on CD8+ T cells from cultured PBMCs, taken from culture after CMV antigen stimulation. These TCRs come from a human donor in good health (CMV status not recorded). Some clones in this sample may be carry-over from other donors' samples. Both conserved end residues are trimmed from each CDR3. The D gene is left open where the match is weak.

j_gene,v_gene,d_gene,CDR3aa
TRBJ2-2,TRBV12-3/TRBV12-4,.,ASSLNTGELF
TRBJ2-7,TRBV19,.,ASSTRQERYEQY
TRBJ2-1,TRBV18,TRBD2,ASSPREGMYNEQF
TRBJ2-4,TRBV7-9,TRBD2,ASSATSGTTKNIQY
TRBJ2-1,TRBV7-9,TRBD1,ASSLGTGWHEQF
TRBJ2-3,TRBV19,.,ASSKSSTDTQY
TRBJ2-7,TRBV12-3/TRBV12-4,.,ASSQLQVPTYEQY
TRBJ1-2,TRBV7-2,.,ASSLAYGYT
TRBJ1-5,TRBV7-9,.,ASSSEYSNQPQH
TRBJ1-4,TRBV7-9,TRBD1,ASAEQTGGVSEKLF
TRBJ2-1,TRBV6-1,.,ASPLADSSYNEQF
TRBJ1-2,TRBV12-3/TRBV12-4,TRBD1,ASSLDRGFFGYT
TRBJ2-5,TRBV2,TRBD1,ASTPDRGQGSQETQY
TRBJ2-7,TRBV18,.,ASSRAGDYEQY
TRBJ2-5,TRBV6-5,.,ASSSPGYQETQY
TRBJ1-1,TRBV6-2/TRBV6-3,.,ASSYTLGETEAF
TRBJ2-7,TRBV7-2,.,ASSWGDSPYYEQY
TRBJ1-1,TRBV11-3,.,ASSLGLNTEAF
TRBJ2-7,TRBV27,.,ASSLRGATYEQY
TRBJ2-7,TRBV7-2,.,ASSHLSTEREQY
TRBJ1-1,TRBV2,.,ASSRGTANTEAF
TRBJ2-3,TRBV6-1,TRBD2,ASSSGIFADTQY
TRBJ1-2,TRBV6-5,.,ASSYDQGSGYT
TRBJ2-5,TRBV7-9,.,ASSSNRVQETQY
TRBJ1-2,TRBV12-3/TRBV12-4,TRBD1,ASSTGDAGYT
TRBJ2-1,TRBV7-6,TRBD2,ASSPNSGRLTSSYNEQF